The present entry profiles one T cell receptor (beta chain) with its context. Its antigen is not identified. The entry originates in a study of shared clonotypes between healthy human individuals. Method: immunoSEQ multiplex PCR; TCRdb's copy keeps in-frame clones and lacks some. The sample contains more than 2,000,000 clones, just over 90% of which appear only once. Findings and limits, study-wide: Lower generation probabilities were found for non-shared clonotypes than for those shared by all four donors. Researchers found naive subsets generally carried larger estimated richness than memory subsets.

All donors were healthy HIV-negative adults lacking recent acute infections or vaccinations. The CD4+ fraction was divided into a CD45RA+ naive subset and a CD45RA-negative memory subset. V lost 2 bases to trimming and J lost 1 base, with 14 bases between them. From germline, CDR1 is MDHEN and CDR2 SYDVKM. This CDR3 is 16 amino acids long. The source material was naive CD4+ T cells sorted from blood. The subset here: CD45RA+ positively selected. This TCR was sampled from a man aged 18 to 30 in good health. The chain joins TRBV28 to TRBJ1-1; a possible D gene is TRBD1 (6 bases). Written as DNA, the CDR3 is TGTGCCAGCAGTTTACTAGACAGGTTTGCGAACACTGAAGCTTTCTTT. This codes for CASSLLDRFANTEAFF. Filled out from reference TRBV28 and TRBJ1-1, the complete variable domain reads DVKVTQSSRYLVKRTGEKVFLECVQDMDHENMFWYRQDPGLGLRLIYFSYDVKMKEKGDIPEGYSVSREKKERFSLILESASTNQTSMYLCASSLLDRFANTEAFFGQGTRLTVV.